The 30 T cell receptor beta chains reported below all come from one sample, sequenced in a study of blood T cell repertoires in COVID-19. Here immunoSEQ multiplex PCR was the method, and the copy in TCRdb shows in-frame clones only, minus some. The sample holds roughly 420,000 clones, 88% seen once. The source material was PBMCs or T cells enriched from blood (not recorded which). The receptor set was obtained from a woman aged 30 to 39 with acute COVID-19.

The chain employs TRBV9 and TRBJ2-3; 8 positions agree with TRBD1. Germline trimming cut 5 bases from V and 1 base from J; bases unmatched to any gene: 6. CDR1 is SGDLS and CDR2 is YYNGEE in the germline V gene. The CDR3 covers 15 residues. CDR3 DNA sequence: TGTGCCAGCAGTTACAAGACAGGGGGCACAGATACGCAGTATTTT. Translating gives CASSYKTGGTDTQYF.

This chain joins TRBV12-1 and TRBJ2-1; whether TRBD2, the table's D call, matches the DNA was not checked. TRBV12-1 is termed a pseudogene. The CDR3 runs to 16 residues. The CDR3 here is CSSSFPTRLGYNEQFF. The CDR3, as DNA: TGTTCCAGCAGCTTCCCCACTAGACTAGGCTACAATGAGCAGTTCTTC.

This clone has a single count. The chain links TRBV7-3 to TRBJ2-7, with TRBD2 matching over 8 bases. The ends lost 8 bases at V and 4 bases at J; junction bases unmatched: 7. The CDR3 spans 13 residues. The germline gives CDR1 SGHTA, CDR2 FQGTGA. CDR3 sequence reads: CASALAGSYEQYF. In DNA form, the CDR3 reads TGTGCCAGCGCTTTAGCGGGGTCGTACGAGCAGTACTTC.

This clone was detected only a few times. The chain joins TRBV18 to TRBJ1-2, with D hard to call. The CDR3 is 13 residues long. Germline CDR1 reads KGHSH; CDR2 reads LQKENI. The V end lost 4 bases, the J end lost 4 bases, and 10 bases lay between the germline ends. CDR3 sequence (DNA): TGTGCCAGCTCACGCGACACCTCCTATGGCTACACCTTC. Translated, it gives CASSRDTSYGYTF.

The chain couples TRBV5-1 to TRBJ1-2; the match to TRBD1 covers 7 bases. The ends lost 4 bases at V and 4 bases at J; junction bases unmatched: 4. Looked up from germline, CDR1 is SGHRS and CDR2 is YFSETQ. The CDR3 sequence is 13 residues long. The CDR3 sequence: CASSRGTAYGYTF. The CDR3 DNA follows: TGCGCCAGCAGCAGAGGGACAGCCTATGGCTACACCTTC.

The J gene is TRBJ2-7, the V gene TRBV5-1; no firm D call. Trimming left V 1 base short and J 1 base short, with 6 bases between. This CDR3 region has 13 residues. The germline CDR1 and CDR2 sequences are SGHRS and YFSETQ. The CDR3 reads CASSLRVSYEQYF. DNA for the CDR3: TGCGCCAGCAGCTTGCGGGTTTCCTACGAGCAGTACTTC.

This chain uses TRBV18 with TRBJ2-1, with TRBD1 identical over 7 bases. The CDR3 runs 13 residues. V gave up 3 bases and J gave up 5 bases; unmatched junction bases: 1. Germline-derived CDR1 and CDR2 are KGHSH and LQKENI. The CDR3 spells CASSPGTDNEQFF. The CDR3 coding sequence is TGTGCCAGCTCACCGGGGACAGACAATGAGCAGTTCTTC.

The chain is built from TRBV29-1 and TRBJ1-1; D unresolved. CDR1 is SQVTM, CDR2 ANQGSEA, per germline. Between the trimmed V and J ends, which lost 4 bases and 3 bases, there was a span of 9 bases. The CDR3 loop spans 12 amino acids. CDR3 bases: TGCAGCGTTGCAGCAGGTTACACTGAAGCTTTCTTT. Encoded protein: CSVAAGYTEAFF.

This clone was counted a single time. This chain uses TRBV19 with TRBJ2-6, with TRBD1 as a possible D gene (5 bases). The germline V gene encodes CDR1 LNHDA and CDR2 SQIVND (reference sequence). The CDR3 runs 17 residues. Trimming removed 6 bases from V and 0 bases from J, with 15 bases in between. DNA for the CDR3: TGTGCCAGTAGCTTGGGCAGGGTTTACTCTGGGGCCAACGTCCTGACTTTC. Encoded protein: CASSLGRVYSGANVLTF.

The rearrangement uses TRBV10-1 and TRBJ1-1, with 9 bases identical to TRBD1. The CDR3 sequence is 15 residues long. Trimming removed 5 bases from V and 4 bases from J; junction bases left unmatched: 8. Germline loops: CDR1 WNHNN, CDR2 SYGVQD (reference sequence). The CDR3 DNA sequence: TGCGCCAGCAGTAGGGAACAGGGGGCCATCACTGAAGCTTTCTTT. As protein: CASSREQGAITEAFF.

V and J are TRBV7-6 and TRBJ1-1; 7 bases agree with TRBD1. V shed 5 bases and J 3 bases; nucleotides not matched to a gene: 3. Germline V lookup: CDR1 SGHVS, CDR2 FNYEAQ. The CDR3 loop spans 13 amino acids. CDR3 DNA: TGTGCCAGCAGCGCGGGACAGCACACTGAAGCTTTCTTT. The encoded protein is CASSAGQHTEAFF.

The gene calls are TRBV2 and TRBJ2-7; 7 bases agree with TRBD1. V lost 6 bases to trimming and J lost 1 base; unmatched junction nucleotides: 3. The CDR3 is made up of 13 amino acids. Germline V gives CDR1 SNHLY, CDR2 FYNNEI. The CDR3 reads CASRGTASYEQYF. As DNA, the CDR3 is TGTGCCAGCAGGGGGACAGCATCCTACGAGCAGTACTTC.

This rearrangement joins TRBV6-6 to TRBJ1-5, with D possibly TRBD1 on 5 matching bases. Trimming pared 4 bases from V and 7 bases from J, leaving 14 bases between. Germline V lookup: CDR1 MNHNY, CDR2 SVGAGI (reference sequence). The CDR3 runs to 14 residues. DNA for the CDR3: TGTGCCAGCAGTTTCCCTGGGGGAGGACAGCCCCAGCATTTT. Translated, it gives CASSFPGGGQPQHF.

The rearrangement joins TRBV9 to TRBJ1-2; the D gene is possibly TRBD1 (5 bases). The CDR3 has 18 residues. The germline V gene has CDR1 SGDLS and CDR2 YYNGEE. The ends were cut back, 0 bases at V and 2 bases at J, with 20 bases in the middle. CDR3 bases: TGTGCCAGCAGCGTAGACCCCTTAGCGGGGCTCTCCAACTATGGCTACACCTTC. Translating it yields CASSVDPLAGLSNYGYTF. The full variable domain, with the rest looked up from reference TRBV9 and TRBJ1-2, is DSGVTQTPKHLITATGQRVTLRCSPRSGDLSVYWYQQSLDQGLQFLIQYYNGEERAKGNILERFSAQQFPDLHSELNLSSLELGDSALYFCASSVDPLAGLSNYGYTFGSGTRLTVV.

The V call is TRBV4-3, the J call TRBJ2-7; 10 bases map to TRBD2. V dropped 1 base and J dropped 3; count of bases not matched to a gene: 3. Germline V gives CDR1 LGHNA, CDR2 YSLEER. The CDR3 spans 15 residues. The CDR3 bases are TGCGCCAGCAGCCAAGTTTTAGCGGGGGGCTACGAGCAGTACTTC. Its protein product is CASSQVLAGGYEQYF.

This sequence joins TRBV7-9 and TRBJ2-2; weak D call: TRBD1 (6 bases). Trimming took 2 bases from V and 6 from J, leaving 16 bases between them. Per germline, CDR1 SEHNR and CDR2 FQNEAQ (reference sequence). The CDR3 length is 16 residues. The CDR3: CASSLSWGLVSGELFF. The DNA of the CDR3 is TGTGCCAGCAGCTTATCCTGGGGGCTAGTTTCCGGGGAGCTGTTTTTT.

The chain employs TRBV30 and TRBJ1-2; D gene unclear. Deletions cut 0 bases from V and 3 bases from J, with 8 bases between. Germline V gene sequence: CDR1 GTSNPN, CDR2 SVGIG (reference sequence). There are 13 residues in the CDR3. The CDR3 region is CAWSVAKDYGYTF. The CDR3, as DNA: TGTGCCTGGAGTGTAGCCAAAGACTATGGCTACACCTTC. The variable domain in full, completed from reference TRBV30 and TRBJ1-2, reads SQTIHQWPATLVQPVGSPLSLECTVEGTSNPNLYWYRQAAGRGLQLLFYSVGIGQISSEVPQNLSASRPQDRQFILSSKKLLLSDSGFYLCAWSVAKDYGYTFGSGTRLTVV.

The V gene is TRBV29-1, the J gene TRBJ2-7, with 10 bases that match TRBD1. J lost 1 base, V lost 7 bases, and 10 bases had no gene match. CDR1 is SQVTM and CDR2 is ANQGSEA in the germline V gene. The CDR3 consists of 15 residues. DNA for the CDR3: TGCAGCGCTTTGGGACAGGGGTCGTTTTCCTACGAGCAGTACTTC. Protein product: CSALGQGSFSYEQYF.

This clone was detected once. CDR3 sequence (DNA): TGTGCCAGTAGTAAGAGGACAGGGTCGTTGGTAGATACGCAGTATTTT. It codes for CASSKRTGSLVDTQYF. The chain combines TRBV19 with TRBJ2-3; 8 nucleotides line up with TRBD1. V shed 4 bases, J shed 5 bases, and the junction held 11 bases outside the gene matches. CDR1 is LNHDA, CDR2 SQIVND, per germline (reference sequence). The CDR3 runs 16 residues.

The chain employs TRBV28 and TRBJ1-6, with D unclear. Germline V gene lookup returns CDR1 MDHEN and CDR2 SYDVKM. V lost 5 bases and J lost 6, with 11 bases in between. This CDR3 is built from 14 residues. The CDR3 here is CASSLREFNSPLHF. The CDR3, as DNA: TGTGCCAGCAGTCTGAGGGAGTTTAATTCACCCCTCCACTTT.

V gene TRBV21-1 combines with J gene TRBJ2-4; the D call TRBD2 from the table was never checked on the DNA. TRBV21-1 is a recognized pseudogene. The CDR3 spans 17 residues. The chain's CDR3 is CASSKHARGRAKNIQYF. The DNA for the CDR3 is TGTGCCAGCAGCAAACATGCCCGGGGGAGGGCCAAAAACATTCAGTACTTC.

J is TRBJ2-2 and V is TRBV3-1 (or the pseudogene TRBV3-2); the D gene is possibly TRBD2 (6 bases). The CDR3 covers 14 residues. Germline loops: CDR1 LGHDT, CDR2 YNNKEL (reference sequence). Trimming pared 6 bases from V and 7 bases from J, leaving 15 bases between. CDR3 sequence: CASRLGGLDGELFF. CDR3 sequence (DNA): TGTGCCAGCAGACTCGGGGGATTGGACGGGGAGCTGTTTTTT.

This clone came up once. The chain recombines TRBV19 with TRBJ2-1; 7 bases are a match to TRBD2. CDR3 length equals 17 residues. The J segment lost 7 bases and the V segment lost 4 bases, leaving 16 bases of the junction unmatched. Germline V gene data show CDR1 as LNHDA and CDR2 as SQIVND (reference sequence). The CDR3 DNA sequence: TGTGCCAGTAGTAGGGATGCGTGGGGGGGACCTGTTAATGAGCAGTTCTTC. Amino acids: CASSRDAWGGPVNEQFF.

A single count supports this clone. The chain has TRBV7-3 and TRBJ2-3; tentative D call: TRBD1 (6 bases). The V end lost 5 bases, the J end lost 0 bases, and 12 bases lay between the germline ends. There are 15 residues in the CDR3. Germline CDR1 reads SGHTA; CDR2 reads FQGTGA. The CDR3 DNA reads as TGTGCCAGCAGCCCACAGGGAAGGAGCACAGATACGCAGTATTTT. Its translation: CASSPQGRSTDTQYF.

This chain joins TRBV29-1 and TRBJ2-7, with D uncertain. Trimming removed 4 bases at V and 1 base at J, with 8 bases between. The CDR3 covers 12 residues. From germline, CDR1 is SQVTM and CDR2 ANQGSEA. CDR3 in amino acids: CSVASTSYEQYF. The CDR3 bases are TGCAGCGTTGCATCGACTTCCTACGAGCAGTACTTC.

This clone has just a few counts. The CDR3: CASSPLHSTDTQYF. CDR3 nucleotide sequence: TGTGCCAGCAGCCCACTGCATAGCACAGATACGCAGTATTTT. The chain joins TRBV7-2 to TRBJ2-3; D remains ambiguous. Per germline, CDR1 SGHTA and CDR2 FQGNSA. The CDR3 contains 14 residues. V was pared by 5 bases and J by 0 bases, with 9 bases between. Full variable domain (outside the CDR3, taken from reference TRBV7-2 and TRBJ2-3): GAGVSQSPSNKVTEKGKDVELRCDPISGHTALYWYRQSLGQGLEFLIYFQGNSAPDKSGLPSDRFSAERTGGSVSTLTIQRTQQEDSAVYLCASSPLHSTDTQYFGPGTRLTVL.

CDR3 coding DNA: TGTGCCAGCAGTGTGGACAGGGGGACTGAAGCTTTCTTT. It specifies CASSVDRGTEAFF. The V call is TRBV6-4, the J call TRBJ1-1; 10 positions match TRBD1. Per the germline V gene, CDR1 is MRHNA and CDR2 is SNTAGT. This CDR3 has 13 amino acids. With 4 bases clipped from V and 5 bases from J, the junction kept 1 base outside the gene matches.

V and J are TRBV21-1 and TRBJ2-3; the D call of TRBD1 is as the table states it, not checked on the DNA. TRBV21-1 constitutes a pseudogene. The CDR3 totals 17 residues. CDR3 in DNA: TGTGCCAGCAGCAGCGCCGGGACAGAACTCGACGCGGATACGCAGTATTTT. Translated: CASSSAGTELDADTQYF.

The chain is built from TRBV5-4 and TRBJ1-1; D possibly corresponds to TRBD1 (6 bases). V lost 8 bases to trimming and J lost 4 bases, with 15 bases between them. The CDR3 runs to 13 residues. The germline CDR1 and CDR2 sequences are SGHNT and YYREEE (reference sequence). CDR3: CASGFQGSTEAFF. The CDR3 DNA reads TGTGCCAGTGGATTTCAGGGGAGCACTGAAGCTTTCTTT.

J is TRBJ2-5 and V is TRBV18, with 12 bases matching TRBD2. Germline trimming cut 2 bases from V and 1 base from J; bases unmatched to any gene: 2. CDR3 length: 16 residues. Germline-derived CDR1 and CDR2 are KGHSH and LQKENI. The CDR3: CASSPRLAGAQETQYF. The CDR3 bases are TGTGCCAGCTCACCAAGACTAGCGGGGGCCCAAGAGACCCAGTACTTC.